The clone carrying this T cell receptor beta chain appeared many times. Its matching antigen is unknown. Template switching created a universal primer site, and the cDNA included unique molecular identifiers. MiXCR was run by TCRdb on the 5' RACE reads, yielding one entry per CDR3 protein. Of approximately 300,000 distinct CDR3 sequences in the sample, roughly 9.7% were seen once. Germline V lookup: CDR1 SGDLS, CDR2 YYNGEE. Trimming pared 0 bases from V and 1 base from J, leaving 8 bases between. This CDR3 has 14 amino acids. The data stem from a study of identical twins. Study-wide results and limits: Carriage of fewer insertions was seen in abundant cord blood beta clonotypes, whereas memory repertoires showed none.

These same data were also listed under a study on yellow fever vaccine responses in identical twins.

The source of this sequence is a woman between 18 and 29 years old in good health. The rearrangement links TRBV9 to TRBJ2-7; D unresolved. Sequencing was performed on CD8+ T cells sorted from blood. This chain's CDR3 is CASSVGVGSYEQYF. The CDR3 nucleotides are TGTGCCAGCAGCGTAGGGGTGGGATCCTACGAGCAGTACTTC.